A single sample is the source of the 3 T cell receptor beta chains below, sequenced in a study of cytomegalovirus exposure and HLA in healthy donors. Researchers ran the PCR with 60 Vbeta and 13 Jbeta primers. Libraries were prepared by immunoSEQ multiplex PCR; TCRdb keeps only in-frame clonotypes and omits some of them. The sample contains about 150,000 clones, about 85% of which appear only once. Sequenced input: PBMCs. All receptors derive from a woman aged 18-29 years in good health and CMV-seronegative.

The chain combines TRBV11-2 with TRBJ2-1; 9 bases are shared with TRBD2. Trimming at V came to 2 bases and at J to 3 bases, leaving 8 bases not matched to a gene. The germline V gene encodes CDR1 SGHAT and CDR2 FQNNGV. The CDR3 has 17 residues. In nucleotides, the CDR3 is TGTGCCAGCAGCTTATTTGCGGCGGGAGGGCTCTACAATGAGCAGTTCTTC. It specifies CASSLFAAGGLYNEQFF. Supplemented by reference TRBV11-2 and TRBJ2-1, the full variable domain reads EAGVAQSPRYKIIEKRQSVAFWCNPISGHATLYWYQQILGQGPKLLIQFQNNGVVDDSQLPKDRFSAERLKGVDSTLKIQPAKLEDSAVYLCASSLFAAGGLYNEQFFGPGTRLTVL.

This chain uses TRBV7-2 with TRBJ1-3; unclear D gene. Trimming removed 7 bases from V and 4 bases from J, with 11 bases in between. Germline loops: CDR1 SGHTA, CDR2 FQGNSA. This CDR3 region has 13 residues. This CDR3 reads CASMAGIGNTIYF. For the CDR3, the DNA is TGTGCCAGCATGGCAGGCATAGGAAACACCATATATTTT.

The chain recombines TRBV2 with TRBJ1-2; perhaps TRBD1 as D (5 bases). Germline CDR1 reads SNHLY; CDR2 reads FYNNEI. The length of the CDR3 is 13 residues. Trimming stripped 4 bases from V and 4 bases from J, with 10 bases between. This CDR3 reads CASSGGLLYGYTF. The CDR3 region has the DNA TGTGCCAGCAGTGGGGGACTCCTCTATGGCTACACCTTC.